These 12 T cell receptor beta chains came from one sample sequenced in a study of T cell responses to AZD1222 COVID-19 vaccine. TCRdb's copy holds only in-frame clones and misses some; the assay was immunoSEQ multiplex PCR. The sample contains about 140,000 clones, 85% to 90% of which appear only once. The material was peripheral blood, obtained 28 days after the second AZD1222 dose. The receptors derive from an adult who received the AZD1222 COVID-19 vaccine.

V is TRBV11-2 and J is TRBJ1-6; D is unclear. Trimming cost V 5 bases and J 14 bases, with 16 bases left between them. This CDR3 region has 13 residues. The germline CDR1 and CDR2 sequences are SGHAT and FQNNGV. CDR3 coding DNA: TGTGCCAGCAGCCTGAACCAAGAATTGGCCCTCCACTTT. Its translation: CASSLNQELALHF.

J is TRBJ1-3 and V is TRBV6-5; D is unresolved. V gave up 0 bases and J gave up 3 bases, with 12 bases separating them. The germline CDR1 and CDR2 sequences are MNHEY and SVGAGI. The CDR3 is 16 amino acids. CDR3 sequence: CASSYSPRAGGNTIYF. CDR3 sequence (DNA): TGTGCCAGCAGTTACTCGCCGCGGGCGGGTGGAAACACCATATATTTT.

The chain couples TRBV27 to TRBJ1-5; perhaps TRBD1 as D (5 bases). V lost 7 bases, J lost 3 bases, and 13 bases lay in between. This CDR3 spans 14 amino acids. Germline V gene data show CDR1 as MNHEY and CDR2 as SMNVEV (reference sequence). The CDR3 DNA is TGTGCCAGCATAGGTCACAGGCTCAATCAGCCCCAGCATTTT. It is translated as CASIGHRLNQPQHF.

The rearrangement links TRBV3-1 (or the pseudogene TRBV3-2) to TRBJ1-1; D unresolved. The V and J ends lost 4 bases and 1 base respectively, with 7 bases between them. The germline CDR1 and CDR2 sequences are LGHDT and YNNKEL (reference sequence). The CDR3 totals 13 residues. CDR3 coding DNA: TGTGCCAGCAGCCCCCGGGAGAACACTGAAGCTTTCTTT. It specifies CASSPRENTEAFF.

The count of this clone is one. The CDR3 here is CASRGRGNQPQHF. The CDR3 DNA sequence: TGTGCCAGCCGCGGGCGGGGGAACCAGCCCCAGCATTTT. The J gene is TRBJ1-5, the V gene TRBV2; a possible D gene is TRBD1 (5 bases). This CDR3 has 13 amino acids. Trimming stripped 8 bases from V and 7 bases from J, with 15 bases between. Germline V gives CDR1 SNHLY, CDR2 FYNNEI. Looking up the rest from reference TRBV2 and TRBJ1-5 gives the full variable domain: EPEVTQTPSHQVTQMGQEVILRCVPISNHLYFYWYRQILGQKVEFLVSFYNNEISEKSEIFDDQFSVERPDGSNFTLKIRSTKLEDSAMYFCASRGRGNQPQHFGDGTRLSIL.

This chain connects TRBV5-6 to TRBJ1-4, with TRBD1 matching 8 bases. The CDR3 sequence is 17 residues long. Trimming removed 3 bases from V and 5 bases from J; junction bases left unmatched: 12. Looked up from germline, CDR1 is SGHDT and CDR2 is YYEEEE. The CDR3 loop is CASSSASTGARNEKLFF. The DNA for the CDR3 is TGTGCCAGCAGCTCGGCATCGACAGGGGCTAGGAATGAAAAACTGTTTTTT.

The rearrangement uses TRBV6-5 and TRBJ2-7; a weak D match, TRBD1 (5 bases). This CDR3 region has 14 residues. V was cut by 4 bases and J by 5 bases, with 15 bases left in between. Germline V CDR1 and CDR2: MNHEY, SVGAGI. For the CDR3, the DNA is TGTGCCAGCAGTTCCGACAGAACAAGCGACGAGCAGTACTTC. This codes for CASSSDRTSDEQYF.

The V gene is TRBV27, the J gene TRBJ2-1, with a tentative D call TRBD1 (6 bases). V was shortened by 7 bases and J by 6 bases, with 13 bases between the two germline ends. Germline values: CDR1 MNHEY, CDR2 SMNVEV (reference sequence). This CDR3 is built from 13 residues. CDR3 in amino acids: CASTLTGINEQFF. The CDR3 DNA follows: TGTGCCAGCACCCTGACAGGAATCAATGAGCAGTTCTTC.

The J gene is TRBJ2-5, the V gene TRBV19, with 8 positions matching TRBD2. Germline V gives CDR1 LNHDA, CDR2 SQIVND (reference sequence). J lost 4 bases, V lost 4 bases, and 5 bases had no gene match. The CDR3 runs to 14 residues. CDR3 sequence: CASSTGGAGETQYF. In DNA, the CDR3 is TGTGCCAGTAGTACGGGGGGGGCCGGAGAGACCCAGTACTTC.

This clone was observed a single time. V gene TRBV10-3 combines with J gene TRBJ1-1; a weak D match, TRBD1 (6 bases). The germline V and J ends were trimmed by 4 bases and 7 bases, with 10 bases remaining between them. The V gene's germline CDR1 is ENHRY and CDR2 SYGVKD. The CDR3 is 12 amino acids. The CDR3 loop is CAISVGRGEAFF. CDR3 DNA sequence: TGTGCCATCAGTGTCGGCAGGGGTGAAGCTTTCTTT.

The chain recombines TRBV9 with TRBJ1-2, with D perhaps TRBD1 (6 bases). The CDR3 is 13 residues long. The ends were cut back, 0 bases at V and 8 bases at J, with 11 bases in the middle. CDR1 is SGDLS and CDR2 is YYNGEE in the germline V gene. As DNA, the CDR3 is TGTGCCAGCAGCGTAGAGGGGGGGAGAGGCTACACCTTC. This codes for CASSVEGGRGYTF.

This chain joins TRBV19 and TRBJ2-2; D perhaps matches TRBD1 (6 bases). CDR3 length equals 13 residues. Trimming left V 4 bases short and J 8 bases short, with 11 bases between. Germline V CDR1 and CDR2: LNHDA, SQIVND (reference sequence). DNA for the CDR3: TGTGCCAGTAGTACCACCGGACAGGGGGAGCTGTTTTTT. Its translation is CASSTTGQGELFF.